These 28 T cell receptor beta chains share one sample of origin, sequenced in a study of radiotherapy plus CTLA-4 blockade in lung cancer (dated 2018 in TCRdb). Library creation used the immunoSEQ multiplex PCR assay. TCRdb obtained this table from immuneACCESS and retained in-frame rearrangements with V and J assigned. These tables miss some clones; where compared with another copy, unresolved V genes account for less than half of the shortfall, and the remainder is unexplained. This sample has more than 80,000 clones in its table, and 85% of those were observed once. Roughly 2.5% of the sample rests with the top ten. Specimen: peripheral blood, collected from a patient treated with radiotherapy plus ipilimumab. All receptors derive from a human donor with non-small cell lung cancer that progressed on radiotherapy plus ipilimumab. Some clones in this sample may be carry-over from other donors' samples.

The rearrangement links TRBV25-1 to TRBJ2-3; D perhaps matches TRBD1 (5 bases). Trimming cost V 1 base and J 6 bases, with 14 bases left between them. Germline CDR1 and CDR2: MGHDK and SYGVNS. The CDR3 contains 15 residues. CDR3 in DNA: TGTGCCAGCAGTGAATTAGGGGTGGAGTCGGATACGCAGTATTTT. The encoded protein is CASSELGVESDTQYF.

V gene TRBV7-3 combines with J gene TRBJ2-1; no clear D gene. The V and J ends lost 5 bases and 6 bases respectively, with 8 bases between them. Germline V gives CDR1 SGHTA, CDR2 FQGTGA. The CDR3 is made up of 12 amino acids. The CDR3 nucleotides read TGTGCCAGCAGCCCATACGGCAATGAGCAGTTCTTC. It codes for CASSPYGNEQFF.

The rearrangement links TRBV19 to TRBJ2-7; 9 nucleotides agree with TRBD1. Germline values: CDR1 LNHDA, CDR2 SQIVND (reference sequence). The CDR3 has 13 amino acids. With 9 bases clipped from V and 3 bases from J, the junction kept 6 bases outside the gene matches. CDR3 DNA sequence: TGTGCCAGCCGGGACAGGGTTTTCTACGAGCAGTACTTC. It translates to CASRDRVFYEQYF.

This chain connects TRBV27 to TRBJ1-2; 7 nucleotides align to TRBD1. Trimming at V came to 6 bases and at J to 1 base, leaving 8 bases not matched to a gene. Germline CDR1 MNHEY, CDR2 SMNVEV (reference sequence). This CDR3 is built from 15 residues. CDR3 amino acids: CASSLRQGGNYGYTF. In nucleotides, the CDR3 is TGTGCCAGCAGCCTACGACAGGGAGGTAACTATGGCTACACCTTC.

The CDR3 coding sequence is TGTGCCAGCTCACCCGACAGTTTACACGCTTATAATTCACCCCTCCACTTT. Translation: CASSPDSLHAYNSPLHF. The V call is TRBV18, the J call TRBJ1-6; D possibly corresponds to TRBD1 (5 bases). Deletions cut 3 bases from V and 4 bases from J, with 16 bases between. Germline V gene lookup returns CDR1 KGHSH and CDR2 LQKENI. This CDR3 comprises 17 residues.

For the CDR3, the DNA is TGTGCCAGCAGTTACAGAAATAGCAATCAGCCCCAGCATTTT. Protein product: CASSYRNSNQPQHF. The rearrangement links TRBV6-5 to TRBJ1-5; D is uncertain. From germline, CDR1 is MNHEY and CDR2 SVGAGI. The CDR3 runs 14 residues. With 2 bases removed from V and 0 bases from J, the gap between germline ends came to 5 bases.

This chain connects TRBV5-1 to TRBJ2-2; unclear D gene. Trimming left V 0 bases short and J 4 bases short, with 10 bases between. The germline V gene has CDR1 SGHRS and CDR2 YFSETQ. The CDR3 runs to 15 residues. The CDR3 nucleotides are TGCGCCAGCAGCTTGGGTGCCATCCGCACCGGGGAGCTGTTTTTT. Encoded protein: CASSLGAIRTGELFF.

The J gene is TRBJ2-3, the V gene TRBV18; no definite D call. Trimming stripped 2 bases from V and 0 bases from J, with 12 bases between. This CDR3 is built from 16 residues. CDR1 KGHSH and CDR2 LQKENI come from the germline V gene. CDR3: CASSPTDTSSTDTQYF. In DNA, the CDR3 is TGTGCCAGCTCACCAACCGATACCTCTAGCACAGATACGCAGTATTTT. Looking up the rest from reference TRBV18 and TRBJ2-3 gives the full variable domain: NAGVMQNPRHLVRRRGQEARLRCSPMKGHSHVYWYRQLPEEGLKFMVYLQKENIIDESGMPKERFSAEFPKEGPSILRIQQVVRGDSAAYFCASSPTDTSSTDTQYFGPGTRLTVL.

This clone was recorded a few times. The chain couples TRBV28 to TRBJ2-5, with 8 bases identical to TRBD1. Per the germline V gene, CDR1 is MDHEN and CDR2 is SYDVKM. This CDR3 has 12 residues. The ends lost 6 bases at V and 5 bases at J; junction bases unmatched: 2. CDR3 nucleotides: TGTGCCAGCAGCAGGACAGGGGAGACCCAGTACTTC. Protein: CASSRTGETQYF.

The CDR3 reads CASSSHGQGDTGELFF. For the CDR3, the DNA is TGTGCCAGCAGTTCCCACGGTCAAGGGGACACCGGGGAGCTGTTTTTT. The V and J genes are TRBV6-5 and TRBJ2-2, with D tentatively TRBD1 (5 bases). Germline V gene sequence: CDR1 MNHEY, CDR2 SVGAGI. The V end lost 4 bases, the J end lost 3 bases, and 15 bases lay between the germline ends. The CDR3 is made up of 16 amino acids.

V is TRBV18 and J is TRBJ1-1; 10 bases match TRBD1. The CDR3 runs 15 residues. J gave up 8 bases and V 3 bases, and 9 bases lay outside the gene matches. Germline assignment: CDR1 KGHSH and CDR2 LQKENI. The CDR3 nucleotides are TGTGCCAGCTCACCTGGGACAGGGGCCGGTCTAGAAGCTTTCTTT. Translating gives CASSPGTGAGLEAFF. Full variable domain (outside the CDR3, taken from reference TRBV18 and TRBJ1-1): NAGVMQNPRHLVRRRGQEARLRCSPMKGHSHVYWYRQLPEEGLKFMVYLQKENIIDESGMPKERFSAEFPKEGPSILRIQQVVRGDSAAYFCASSPGTGAGLEAFFGQGTRLTVV.

The chain combines TRBV28 with TRBJ2-5, with D perhaps assigned TRBD1 or TRBD2 (7 bases each). This CDR3 comprises 15 residues. V lost 4 bases and J 3 bases, leaving 15 bases between the germline ends. Germline V gives CDR1 MDHEN, CDR2 SYDVKM. The CDR3 DNA reads TGTGCCAGCAGTTCCGCGGGGGACAGTGAAGAGACCCAGTACTTC. Translating it yields CASSSAGDSEETQYF.

The chain is built from TRBV19 and TRBJ1-1; D gene unclear. Germline lookup yields CDR1 LNHDA and CDR2 SQIVND (reference sequence). The germline V and J ends were trimmed by 5 bases and 3 bases, with 10 bases remaining between them. This CDR3 has 13 residues. The CDR3, as DNA: TGTGCCAGTAGTGGACGGGATTACACTGAAGCTTTCTTT. This gives the protein CASSGRDYTEAFF.

The chain carries TRBV18 and TRBJ2-3; no clear D gene. This CDR3 is built from 13 residues. V lost 3 bases, J lost 0 bases, and 4 bases lay in between. The germline gives CDR1 KGHSH, CDR2 LQKENI. CDR3 residues: CASSPGSTDTQYF. CDR3 sequence (DNA): TGTGCCAGCTCACCGGGCAGCACAGATACGCAGTATTTT.

A remark on this clone: The CDR3 ends on some other residue instead of the conserved phenylalanine or tryptophan, so this is likely a read error. The genes are TRBV4-2 and TRBJ1-2, with unresolved D. Germline-derived CDR1 and CDR2 are LGHNA and YNFKEQ. The CDR3 consists of 17 residues. Trimming took off 4 bases at V and 0 bases at J, with 18 bases between the two ends. In DNA form, the CDR3 reads TGTGCCAGCAGCCCCCAAGGCCTAACCCGGGCTAACTATGGCTACACCTCC. As protein: CASSPQGLTRANYGYTS.

CDR3 bases: TGCAGCGAGAGCGGGGGGGCGGGAGAGACCCAGTACTTC. As protein: CSESGGAGETQYF. The chain employs TRBV29-1 and TRBJ2-5, with 10 bases identical to TRBD2. Looked up from germline, CDR1 is SQVTM and CDR2 is ANQGSEA. Trimming at V came to 7 bases and at J to 4 bases, leaving 6 bases not matched to a gene. CDR3 size: 13 residues.

This chain connects TRBV5-6 to TRBJ2-3; D is unclear. The V and J ends lost 4 bases and 9 bases respectively, with 6 bases between them. Germline CDR1 is SGHDT and CDR2 is YYEEEE. The CDR3 length is 10 residues. For the CDR3, the DNA is TGTGCCAGCAGCGGTGGGACGCAGTATTTT. This translates into CASSGGTQYF.

The V gene is TRBV4-1, the J gene TRBJ2-3, with 7 bases fitting TRBD1. Germline lookup yields CDR1 MGHRA and CDR2 YSYEKL. J gave up 5 bases and V 3 bases, and 5 bases lay outside the gene matches. The CDR3 length is 14 residues. The CDR3: CASSHGTERDTQYF. CDR3 coding DNA: TGCGCCAGCAGCCACGGGACAGAAAGAGATACGCAGTATTTT.

There are a few counts of this clone. The genes are TRBV18 and TRBJ1-1; unclear D gene. Germline V gene data show CDR1 as KGHSH and CDR2 as LQKENI. The V end was cut by 5 bases, the J end by 8 bases, with 18 bases between. CDR3 length: 14 amino acids. CDR3 coding DNA: TGTGCCAGCTCAACTACCGGACCGGAATGGGAAGCTTTCTTT. Its translation: CASSTTGPEWEAFF. Together with reference TRBV18 and TRBJ1-1, the CDR3 gives the full variable domain: NAGVMQNPRHLVRRRGQEARLRCSPMKGHSHVYWYRQLPEEGLKFMVYLQKENIIDESGMPKERFSAEFPKEGPSILRIQQVVRGDSAAYFCASSTTGPEWEAFFGQGTRLTVV.

The V gene is TRBV7-9, the J gene TRBJ1-2; D is possibly TRBD1 (6 bases). The CDR3 contains 14 residues. V was shortened by 2 bases and J by 3 bases, with 10 bases between the two germline ends. The germline gives CDR1 SEHNR, CDR2 FQNEAQ (reference sequence). The CDR3 DNA is TGTGCCAGCAGCTTACTGCAGGGGTACTATGGCTACACCTTC. Its protein is CASSLLQGYYGYTF.

This rearrangement joins TRBV6-1 to TRBJ2-7; 7 bases map to TRBD1. Germline values: CDR1 MNHNS, CDR2 SASEGT. This CDR3 comprises 15 residues. With 3 bases clipped from V and 6 bases from J, the junction kept 11 bases outside the gene matches. Here the CDR3 DNA reads TGTGCCAGCAGTGAGAGGGGTTACAGGGGTTCCGAGCAGTACTTC. It codes for CASSERGYRGSEQYF.

This chain uses TRBV27 with TRBJ2-7, with 7 bases lining up with TRBD1. This CDR3 is built from 14 residues. With V trimmed by 2 bases and J by 3 bases, 4 bases remained unmatched. CDR1 and CDR2 from the germline V gene are MNHEY and SMNVEV (reference sequence). CDR3 sequence: CASSLLGQHYEQYF. In nucleotides, the CDR3 is TGTGCCAGCAGTTTACTGGGACAGCACTACGAGCAGTACTTC.

The chain is built from TRBV5-1 and TRBJ2-5; 9 bases agree with TRBD1. Per the germline V gene, CDR1 is SGHRS and CDR2 is YFSETQ. Trimming at V came to 0 bases and at J to 4 bases, leaving 4 bases not matched to a gene. The CDR3 has 15 amino acids. The CDR3 loop reads CASSLVTGGGETQYF. In DNA form, the CDR3 reads TGCGCCAGCAGCTTGGTGACAGGGGGAGGAGAGACCCAGTACTTC.

This sequence joins TRBV4-2 and TRBJ1-2; weak D call: TRBD1 (5 bases). V was shortened by 0 bases and J by 4 bases, with 12 bases between the two germline ends. Germline V gives CDR1 LGHNA, CDR2 YNFKEQ. The CDR3 is 15 residues long. The CDR3 nucleotides read TGTGCCAGCAGCCAAGATCGTCCAGGGTCCTATGGCTACACCTTC. Protein product: CASSQDRPGSYGYTF.

V is TRBV6-1 and J is TRBJ1-5; the D is unclear. CDR3 length: 12 amino acids. Looked up from germline, CDR1 is MNHNS and CDR2 is SASEGT. Deletions cut 6 bases from V and 3 bases from J, with 6 bases between. The CDR3: CASSGINQPQHF. In DNA, the CDR3 is TGTGCCAGCAGCGGCATCAATCAGCCCCAGCATTTT.

The chain uses TRBV5-1 and TRBJ2-2, with D possibly matching TRBD2 (5 bases). The V end lost 0 bases, the J end lost 2 bases, and 8 bases lay between the germline ends. The CDR3 has 15 amino acids. Germline V gene lookup returns CDR1 SGHRS and CDR2 YFSETQ. In nucleotides, the CDR3 is TGCGCCAGCAGCTTGGCCGGGATAAACACCGGGGAGCTGTTTTTT. Translated: CASSLAGINTGELFF. The full variable domain, its missing parts supplied by reference TRBV5-1 and TRBJ2-2, is KAGVTQTPRYLIKTRGQQVTLSCSPISGHRSVSWYQQTPGQGLQFLFEYFSETQRNKGNFPGRFSGRQFSNSRSEMNVSTLELGDSALYLCASSLAGINTGELFFGEGSRLTVL.

This clone was counted between two and nine times. The rearrangement links TRBV5-1 to TRBJ1-4, with D possibly TRBD1 on 5 matching bases. The CDR3 covers 13 residues. Trimming removed 4 bases at V and 7 bases at J, with 11 bases between. CDR1 and CDR2 (germline): SGHRS, YFSETQ. This CDR3 reads CASSRTGGEKLFF. Here the CDR3 DNA reads TGCGCCAGCAGCAGGACTGGGGGTGAAAAACTGTTTTTT.

V usage is TRBV15 and J usage is TRBJ2-5; possibly TRBD2 for D (6 bases). Per germline, CDR1 LNHNV and CDR2 YYDKDF (reference sequence). Trimming took off 3 bases at V and 5 bases at J, with 16 bases between the two ends. The CDR3 contains 15 residues. This CDR3 is CATSSDRGFRETQYF. The CDR3 DNA reads TGTGCCACCAGCAGTGATCGGGGGTTCCGGGAGACCCAGTACTTC.